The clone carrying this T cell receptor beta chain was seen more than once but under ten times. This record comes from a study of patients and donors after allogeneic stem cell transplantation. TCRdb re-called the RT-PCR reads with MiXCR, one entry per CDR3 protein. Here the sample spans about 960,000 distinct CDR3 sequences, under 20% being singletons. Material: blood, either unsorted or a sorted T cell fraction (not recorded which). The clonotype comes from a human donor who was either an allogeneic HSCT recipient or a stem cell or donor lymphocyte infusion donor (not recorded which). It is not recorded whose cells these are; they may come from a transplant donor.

CDR3 in DNA: TGTGCCACCAGGGGACAAGCGAACTATGGCTACACCTTC. It encodes CATRGQANYGYTF. The chain is built from TRBV27 and TRBJ1-2; possibly TRBD1 for D (6 bases). Germline values: CDR1 MNHEY, CDR2 SMNVEV (reference sequence). The V and J ends lost 10 bases and 2 bases respectively, with 14 bases between them. This CDR3 contains 13 residues.